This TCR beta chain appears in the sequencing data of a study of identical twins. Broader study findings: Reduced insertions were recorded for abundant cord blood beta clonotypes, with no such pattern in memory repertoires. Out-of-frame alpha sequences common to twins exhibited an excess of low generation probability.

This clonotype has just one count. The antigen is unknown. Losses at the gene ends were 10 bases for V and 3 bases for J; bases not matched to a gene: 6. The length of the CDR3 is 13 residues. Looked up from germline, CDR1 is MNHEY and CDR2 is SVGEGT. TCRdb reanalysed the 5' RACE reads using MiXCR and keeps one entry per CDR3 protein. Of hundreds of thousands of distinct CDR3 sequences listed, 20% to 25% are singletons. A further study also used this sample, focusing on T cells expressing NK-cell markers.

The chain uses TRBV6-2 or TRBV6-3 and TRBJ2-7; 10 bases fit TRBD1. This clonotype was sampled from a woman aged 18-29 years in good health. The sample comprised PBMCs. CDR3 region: CATSGTGVYEQYF. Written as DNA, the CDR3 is TGTGCCACCTCCGGGACAGGGGTCTACGAGCAGTACTTC.